This T cell receptor beta chain originates from a study of cytomegalovirus exposure and HLA in healthy donors. PCR amplification relied on 60 Vbeta primers (plus 13 Jbeta primers). Clones were read by immunoSEQ multiplex PCR, and TCRdb kept only the in-frame ones, dropping some. This sample's table reports about 160,000 clones. Sequenced material: PBMCs. The receptor was isolated from a man in his thirties or forties in good health and CMV-seronegative.

CDR3 protein: CASSPGQRYNEQFF. CDR3 nucleotide sequence: TGTGCCAGCTCACCGGGACAAAGATACAATGAGCAGTTCTTC. The chain links TRBV18 to TRBJ2-1; TRBD1 is a possible D gene (6 bases). This CDR3 is built from 14 residues. In germline, CDR1 is KGHSH, CDR2 LQKENI. V gave up 3 bases and J gave up 4 bases, with 10 bases separating them.